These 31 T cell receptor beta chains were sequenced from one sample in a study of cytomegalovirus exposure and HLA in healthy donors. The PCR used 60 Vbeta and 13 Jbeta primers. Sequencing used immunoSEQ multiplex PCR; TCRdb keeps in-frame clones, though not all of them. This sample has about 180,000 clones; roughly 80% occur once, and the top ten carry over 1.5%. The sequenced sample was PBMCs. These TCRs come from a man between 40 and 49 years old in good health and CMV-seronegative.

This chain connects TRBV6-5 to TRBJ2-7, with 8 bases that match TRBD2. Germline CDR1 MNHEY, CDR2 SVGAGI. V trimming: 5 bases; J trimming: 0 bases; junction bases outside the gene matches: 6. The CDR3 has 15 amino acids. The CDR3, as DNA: TGTGCCAGCAGTCGCGCTAGCGGGTTCTCCTACGAGCAGTACTTC. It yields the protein CASSRASGFSYEQYF.

The CDR3 reads CASSPTGTGIAKNIQYF. The DNA for the CDR3 is TGTGCCAGCAGCCCCACCGGGACAGGGATAGCCAAAAACATTCAGTACTTC. This chain links TRBV7-9 with TRBJ2-4; 9 nucleotides agree with TRBD1. Trimming removed 5 bases from V and 0 bases from J; junction bases left unmatched: 8. Germline lookup yields CDR1 SEHNR and CDR2 FQNEAQ (reference sequence). This CDR3 is built from 17 residues.

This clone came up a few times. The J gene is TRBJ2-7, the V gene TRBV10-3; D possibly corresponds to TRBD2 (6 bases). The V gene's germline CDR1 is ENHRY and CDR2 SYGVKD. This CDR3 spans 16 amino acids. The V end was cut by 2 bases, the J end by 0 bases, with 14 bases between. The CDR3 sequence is CAISEGLSGFSYEQYF. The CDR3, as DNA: TGTGCCATCAGTGAGGGACTAAGCGGTTTCTCCTACGAGCAGTACTTC.

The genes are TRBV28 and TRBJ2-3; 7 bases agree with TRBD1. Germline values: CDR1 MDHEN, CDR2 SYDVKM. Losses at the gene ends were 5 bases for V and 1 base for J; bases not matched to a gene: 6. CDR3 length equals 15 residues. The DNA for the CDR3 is TGTGCCAGCAGTGACCGGGACAGCGGCACAGATACGCAGTATTTT. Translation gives CASSDRDSGTDTQYF.

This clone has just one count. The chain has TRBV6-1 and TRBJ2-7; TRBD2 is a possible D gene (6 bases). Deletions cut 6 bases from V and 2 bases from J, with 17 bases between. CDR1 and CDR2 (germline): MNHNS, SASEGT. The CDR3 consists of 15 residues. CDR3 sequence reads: CASSDQTRWAYEQYF. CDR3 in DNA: TGTGCCAGCAGCGACCAGACTAGGTGGGCCTACGAGCAGTACTTC.

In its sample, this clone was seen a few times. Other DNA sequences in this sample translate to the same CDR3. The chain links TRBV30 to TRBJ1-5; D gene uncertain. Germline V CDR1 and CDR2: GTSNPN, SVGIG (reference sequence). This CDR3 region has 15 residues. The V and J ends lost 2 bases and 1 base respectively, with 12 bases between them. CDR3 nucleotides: TGTGCCTGGAGTTCGGGTGGCAGAAGCAATCAGCCCCAGCATTTT. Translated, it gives CAWSSGGRSNQPQHF.

CDR3 coding DNA: TGCGCCAGCAGCCAAGAGGCACTAGCGGGAGCCGGCTACGAGCAGTACTTC. As protein: CASSQEALAGAGYEQYF. This sequence joins TRBV4-1 and TRBJ2-7; 11 bases fit TRBD2. In germline, CDR1 is MGHRA, CDR2 YSYEKL. The CDR3 sequence is 17 residues long. V lost 0 bases and J lost 3; bases outside the gene matches: 7.

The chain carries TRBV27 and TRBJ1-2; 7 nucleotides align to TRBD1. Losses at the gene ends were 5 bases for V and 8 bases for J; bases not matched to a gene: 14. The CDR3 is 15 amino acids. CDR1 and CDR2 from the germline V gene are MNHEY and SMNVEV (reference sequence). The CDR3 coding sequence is TGTGCCAGCAGTCTTAACTGGGACAGTCGTCGCGGCTACACCTTC. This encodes CASSLNWDSRRGYTF.

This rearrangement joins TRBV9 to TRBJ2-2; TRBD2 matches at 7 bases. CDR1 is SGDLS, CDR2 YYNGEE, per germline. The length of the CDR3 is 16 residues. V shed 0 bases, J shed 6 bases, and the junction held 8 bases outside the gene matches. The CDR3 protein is CASSVGLADGSGELFF. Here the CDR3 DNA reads TGTGCCAGCAGCGTAGGGCTAGCGGACGGGTCCGGGGAGCTGTTTTTT.

As DNA, the CDR3 is TGTGCCATCAGTGGGACGTTGGGACAGGGAGCCTACGAGCAGTACTTC. It yields the protein CAISGTLGQGAYEQYF. The chain carries TRBV10-3 and TRBJ2-7; 9 positions agree with TRBD1. The CDR3 covers 16 residues. Trimming at V came to 4 bases and at J to 2 bases, leaving 9 bases not matched to a gene. CDR1 and CDR2 (germline): ENHRY, SYGVKD.

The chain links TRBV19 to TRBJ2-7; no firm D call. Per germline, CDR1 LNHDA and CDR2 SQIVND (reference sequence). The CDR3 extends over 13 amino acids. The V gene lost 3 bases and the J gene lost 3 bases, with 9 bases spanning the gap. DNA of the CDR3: TGTGCCAGTAGTATTCAGAGGTTCTACGAGCAGTACTTC. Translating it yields CASSIQRFYEQYF.

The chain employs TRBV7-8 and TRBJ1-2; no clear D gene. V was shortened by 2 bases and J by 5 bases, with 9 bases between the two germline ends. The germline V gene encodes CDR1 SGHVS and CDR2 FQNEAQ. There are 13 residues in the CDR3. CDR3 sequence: CASSLRREYGYTF. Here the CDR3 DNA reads TGTGCCAGCAGCTTACGGAGGGAATATGGCTACACCTTC.

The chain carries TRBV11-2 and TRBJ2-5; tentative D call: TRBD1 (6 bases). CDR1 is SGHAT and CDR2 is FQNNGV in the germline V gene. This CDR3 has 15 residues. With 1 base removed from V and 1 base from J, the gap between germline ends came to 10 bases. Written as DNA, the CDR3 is TGTGCCAGCAGCTTAGTGCTAGGGGGCCAAGAGACCCAGTACTTC. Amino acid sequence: CASSLVLGGQETQYF.

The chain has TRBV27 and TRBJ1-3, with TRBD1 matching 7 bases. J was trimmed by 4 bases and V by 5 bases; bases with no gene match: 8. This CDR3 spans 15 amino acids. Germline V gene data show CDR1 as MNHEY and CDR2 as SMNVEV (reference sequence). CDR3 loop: CASSRWTGGGNTIYF. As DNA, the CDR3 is TGTGCCAGCAGTCGCTGGACAGGAGGAGGAAACACCATATATTTT.

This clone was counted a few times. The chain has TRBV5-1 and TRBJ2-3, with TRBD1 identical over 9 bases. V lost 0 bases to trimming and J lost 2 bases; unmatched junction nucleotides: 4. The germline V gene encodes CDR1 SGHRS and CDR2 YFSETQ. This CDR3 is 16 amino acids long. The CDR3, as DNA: TGCGCCAGCAGCTTGGGGACAGGGGTCGTCACAGATACGCAGTATTTT. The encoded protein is CASSLGTGVVTDTQYF. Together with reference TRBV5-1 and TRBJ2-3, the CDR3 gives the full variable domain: KAGVTQTPRYLIKTRGQQVTLSCSPISGHRSVSWYQQTPGQGLQFLFEYFSETQRNKGNFPGRFSGRQFSNSRSEMNVSTLELGDSALYLCASSLGTGVVTDTQYFGPGTRLTVL.

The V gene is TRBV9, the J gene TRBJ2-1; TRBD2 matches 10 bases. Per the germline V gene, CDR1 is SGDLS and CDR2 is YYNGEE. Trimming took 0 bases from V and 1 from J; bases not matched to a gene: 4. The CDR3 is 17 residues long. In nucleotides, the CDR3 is TGTGCCAGCAGCGTAGATAGCGGGAGGTCTTCCTACAATGAGCAGTTCTTC. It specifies CASSVDSGRSSYNEQFF.

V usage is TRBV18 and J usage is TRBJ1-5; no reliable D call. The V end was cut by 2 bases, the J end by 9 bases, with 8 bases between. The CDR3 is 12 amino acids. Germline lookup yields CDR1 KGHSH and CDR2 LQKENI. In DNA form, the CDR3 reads TGTGCCAGCTCACCAGCGTCGGGGCCCCAGCATTTT. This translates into CASSPASGPQHF.

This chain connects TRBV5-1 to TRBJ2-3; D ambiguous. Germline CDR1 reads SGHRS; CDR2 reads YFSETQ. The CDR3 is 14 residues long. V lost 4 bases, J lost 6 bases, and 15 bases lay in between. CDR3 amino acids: CASSILSTGDTQYF. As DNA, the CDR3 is TGCGCCAGCAGCATTCTATCGACTGGGGATACGCAGTATTTT.

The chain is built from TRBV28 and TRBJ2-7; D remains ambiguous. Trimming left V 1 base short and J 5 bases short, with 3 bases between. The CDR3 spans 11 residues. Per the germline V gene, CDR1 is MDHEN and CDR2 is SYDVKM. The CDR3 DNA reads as TGTGCCAGCAGTTTATCCAACGAGCAGTACTTC. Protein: CASSLSNEQYF.

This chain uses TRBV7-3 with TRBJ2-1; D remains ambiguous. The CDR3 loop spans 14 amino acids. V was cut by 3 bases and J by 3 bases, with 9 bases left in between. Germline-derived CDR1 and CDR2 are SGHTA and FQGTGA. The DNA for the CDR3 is TGTGCCAGCAGCTTTGGGCAGGTCTACAATGAGCAGTTCTTC. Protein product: CASSFGQVYNEQFF.

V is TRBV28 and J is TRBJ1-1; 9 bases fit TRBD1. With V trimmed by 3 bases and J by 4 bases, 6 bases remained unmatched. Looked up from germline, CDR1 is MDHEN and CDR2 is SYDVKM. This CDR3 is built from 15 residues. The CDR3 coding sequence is TGTGCCAGCAGTTTGGCCGGGACAGGGAGCACTGAAGCTTTCTTT. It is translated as CASSLAGTGSTEAFF.

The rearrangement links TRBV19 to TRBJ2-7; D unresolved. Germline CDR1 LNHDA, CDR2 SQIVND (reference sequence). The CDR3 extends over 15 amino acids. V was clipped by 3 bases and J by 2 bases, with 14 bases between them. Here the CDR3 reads CASSMKSPRPYEQYF. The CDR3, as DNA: TGTGCCAGTAGTATGAAGTCCCCCAGGCCCTACGAGCAGTACTTC. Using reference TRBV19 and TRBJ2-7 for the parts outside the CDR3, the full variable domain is DGGITQSPKYLFRKEGQNVTLSCEQNLNHDAMYWYRQDPGQGLRLIYYSQIVNDFQKGDIAEGYSVSREKKESFPLTVTSAQKNPTAFYLCASSMKSPRPYEQYFGPGTRLTVT.

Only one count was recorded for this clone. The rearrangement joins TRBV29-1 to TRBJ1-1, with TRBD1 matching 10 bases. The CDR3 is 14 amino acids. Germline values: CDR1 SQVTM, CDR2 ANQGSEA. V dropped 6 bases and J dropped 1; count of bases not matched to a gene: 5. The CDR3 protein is CSVARQGANTEAFF. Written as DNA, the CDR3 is TGCAGCGTGGCACGACAGGGGGCGAACACTGAAGCTTTCTTT.

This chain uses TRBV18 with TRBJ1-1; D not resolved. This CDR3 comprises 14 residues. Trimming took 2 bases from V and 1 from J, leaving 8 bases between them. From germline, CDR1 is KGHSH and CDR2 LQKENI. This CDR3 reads CASSPNTGNTEAFF. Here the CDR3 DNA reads TGTGCCAGCTCACCAAATACCGGGAACACTGAAGCTTTCTTT. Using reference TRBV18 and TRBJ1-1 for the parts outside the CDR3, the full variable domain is NAGVMQNPRHLVRRRGQEARLRCSPMKGHSHVYWYRQLPEEGLKFMVYLQKENIIDESGMPKERFSAEFPKEGPSILRIQQVVRGDSAAYFCASSPNTGNTEAFFGQGTRLTVV.

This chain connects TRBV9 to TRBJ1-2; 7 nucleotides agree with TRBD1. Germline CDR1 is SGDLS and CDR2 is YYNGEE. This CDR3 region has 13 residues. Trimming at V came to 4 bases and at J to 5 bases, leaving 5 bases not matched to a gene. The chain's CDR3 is CASSPQQGYGYTF. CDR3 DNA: TGTGCCAGCAGCCCCCAACAGGGGTATGGCTACACCTTC.

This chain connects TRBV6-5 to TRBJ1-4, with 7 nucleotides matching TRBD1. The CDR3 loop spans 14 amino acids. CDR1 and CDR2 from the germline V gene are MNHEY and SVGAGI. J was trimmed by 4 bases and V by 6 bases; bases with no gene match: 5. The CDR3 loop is CASRTGDFNEKLFF. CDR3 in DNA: TGTGCCAGCAGAACAGGGGACTTTAATGAAAAACTGTTTTTT.

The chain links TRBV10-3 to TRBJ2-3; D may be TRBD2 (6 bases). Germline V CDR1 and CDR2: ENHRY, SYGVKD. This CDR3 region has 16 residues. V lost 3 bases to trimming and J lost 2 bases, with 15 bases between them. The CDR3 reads CAISDRTAGNTDTQYF. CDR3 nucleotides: TGTGCCATCAGTGACAGGACTGCGGGAAACACAGATACGCAGTATTTT.

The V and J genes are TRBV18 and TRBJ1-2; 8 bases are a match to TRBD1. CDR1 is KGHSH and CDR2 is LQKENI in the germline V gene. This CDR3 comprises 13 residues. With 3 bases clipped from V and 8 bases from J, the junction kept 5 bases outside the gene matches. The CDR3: CASSPGQGGGYTF. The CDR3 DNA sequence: TGTGCCAGCTCACCTGGACAGGGAGGAGGCTACACCTTC.

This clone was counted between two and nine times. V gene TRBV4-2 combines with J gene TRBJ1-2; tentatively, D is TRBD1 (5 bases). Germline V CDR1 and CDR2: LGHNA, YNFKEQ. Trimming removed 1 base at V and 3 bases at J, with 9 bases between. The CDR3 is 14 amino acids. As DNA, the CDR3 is TGTGCCAGCAGCCAAGTATGGGGGGACTATGGCTACACCTTC. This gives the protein CASSQVWGDYGYTF.

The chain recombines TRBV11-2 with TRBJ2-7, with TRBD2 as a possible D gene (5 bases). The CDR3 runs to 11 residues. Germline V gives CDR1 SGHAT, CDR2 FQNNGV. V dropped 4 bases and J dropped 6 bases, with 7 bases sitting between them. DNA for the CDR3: TGTGCCAGCAGCTCGGGGTTCGAGCAGTACTTC. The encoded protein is CASSSGFEQYF.

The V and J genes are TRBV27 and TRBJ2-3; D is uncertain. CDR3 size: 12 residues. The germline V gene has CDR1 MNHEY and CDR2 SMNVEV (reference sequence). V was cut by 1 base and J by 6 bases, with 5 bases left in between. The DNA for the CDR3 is TGTGCCAGCAGTTTATTGGGCGATACGCAGTATTTT. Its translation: CASSLLGDTQYF.